This section outlines one TCR beta chain sequence together with its context. The data originate from a study of Graves' ophthalmopathy and Graves' hyperthyroidism. Researchers turned away patients with other autoimmune diseases, uncontrolled infections, pregnancy or lactation. The authors diagnosed from clinical symptoms, serum thyroxine, TRAb, thyroid ultrasound and orbital computed tomography. Amplification of TCR beta CDR3 regions used RNA transcripts. First-round RT-PCR relied on HTBI primers, and a second-round multiplex PCR came next. TCRdb reprocessed the multiplex PCR reads with MiXCR, giving one entry per CDR3 protein. The sample records over a million distinct CDR3 sequences, about two fifths being singletons. Trimming removed 1 base from V and 7 bases from J, with 13 bases in between. Germline V gene sequence: CDR1 SGHVS, CDR2 FQNEAQ. The CDR3 length is 14 residues.

The V gene is TRBV7-8, the J gene TRBJ1-2; no clear D gene. Sequenced: peripheral blood or thyroid tissue (not recorded which). The sequence was obtained from an adult man with Graves' hyperthyroidism. This CDR3 is CASSLGITRSGYTF. CDR3 DNA sequence: TGTGCCAGCAGCTTAGGGATCACGAGATCTGGCTACACCTTC.